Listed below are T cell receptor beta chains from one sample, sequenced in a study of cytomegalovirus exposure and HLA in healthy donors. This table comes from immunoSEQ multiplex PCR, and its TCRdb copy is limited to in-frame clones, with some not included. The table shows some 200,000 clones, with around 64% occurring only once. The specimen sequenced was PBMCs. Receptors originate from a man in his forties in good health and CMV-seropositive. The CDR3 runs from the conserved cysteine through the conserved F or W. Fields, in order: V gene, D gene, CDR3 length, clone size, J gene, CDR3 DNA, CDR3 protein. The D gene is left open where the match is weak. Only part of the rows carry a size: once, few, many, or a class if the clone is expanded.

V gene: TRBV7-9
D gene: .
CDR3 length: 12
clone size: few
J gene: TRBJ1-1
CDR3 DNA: TGTTCCAGCAGACGCAGGGACACTGAAGCTTTCTTT
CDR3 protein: CSSRRRDTEAFF

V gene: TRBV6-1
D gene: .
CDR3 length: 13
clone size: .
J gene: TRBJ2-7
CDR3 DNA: TGTGCCAGCAGTGAATCCCCAGGGTGCGAGCAGTACTTC
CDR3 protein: CASSESPGCEQYF

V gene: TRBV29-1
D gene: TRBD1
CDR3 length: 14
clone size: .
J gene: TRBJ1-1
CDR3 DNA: TGCAGCGTGAGTAGGACAGGGGCTAAGACTGAAGCTTTCTTT
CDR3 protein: CSVSRTGAKTEAFF

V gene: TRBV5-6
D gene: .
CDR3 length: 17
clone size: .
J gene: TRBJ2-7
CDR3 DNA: TGTGCCAGCAGCCGGCTGAACAGCCGACGACTAAACTACGAGCAGTACTTC
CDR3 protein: CASSRLNSRRLNYEQYF

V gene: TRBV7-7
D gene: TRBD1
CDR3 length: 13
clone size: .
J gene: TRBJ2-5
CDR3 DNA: TGTGCCAGCAGCCTCGGGACAGGGGAGACCCAGTACTTC
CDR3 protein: CASSLGTGETQYF

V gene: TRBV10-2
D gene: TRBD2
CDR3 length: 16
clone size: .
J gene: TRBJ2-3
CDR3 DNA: TGCGCCAGCAGTGACCCACTAGCGGGGGGGGTAGATACGCAGTATTTT
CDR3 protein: CASSDPLAGGVDTQYF

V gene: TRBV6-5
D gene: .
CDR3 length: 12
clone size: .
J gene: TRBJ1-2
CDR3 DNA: TGTGCCAGCAGTTCGCCGCGAGCAGGCTACACCTTC
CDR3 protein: CASSSPRAGYTF

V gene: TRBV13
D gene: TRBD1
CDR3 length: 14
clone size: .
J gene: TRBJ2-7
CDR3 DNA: TGTGCCAGCAGCCAACGGGACAGGGTCTACGAGCAGTACTTC
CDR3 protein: CASSQRDRVYEQYF

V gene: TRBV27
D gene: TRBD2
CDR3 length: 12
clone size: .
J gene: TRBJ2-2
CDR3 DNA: TGTGCCAGCAGCTGGGGGGGCGGGGAGCTGTTTTTT
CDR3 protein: CASSWGGGELFF

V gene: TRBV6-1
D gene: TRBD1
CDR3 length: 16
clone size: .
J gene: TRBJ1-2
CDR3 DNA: TGTGCCAGCAGTGCGACCTGGTTGAGACAGGGTTATGGCTACACCTTC
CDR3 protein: CASSATWLRQGYGYTF

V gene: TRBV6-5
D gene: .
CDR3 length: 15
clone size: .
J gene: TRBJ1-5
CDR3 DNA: TGTGCCAGCAGCCCACAGAGCCCTTACAATCAGCCCCAGCATTTT
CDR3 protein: CASSPQSPYNQPQHF

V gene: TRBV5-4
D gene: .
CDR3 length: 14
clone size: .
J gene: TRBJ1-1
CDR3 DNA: TGTGCCAGCAGCTTAGGAAACCAGAGGACTGAAGCTTTCTTT
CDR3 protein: CASSLGNQRTEAFF

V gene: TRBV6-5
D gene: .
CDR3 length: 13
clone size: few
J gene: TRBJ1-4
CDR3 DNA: TGTGCCAGCAGTTACTCTAGCGGGGGAAAACTGTTTTTT
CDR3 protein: CASSYSSGGKLFF

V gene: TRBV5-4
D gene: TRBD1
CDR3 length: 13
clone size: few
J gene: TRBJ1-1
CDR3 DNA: TGTGCCAGCAGCCCCAGGGGGGACACTGAAGCTTTCTTT
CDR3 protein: CASSPRGDTEAFF

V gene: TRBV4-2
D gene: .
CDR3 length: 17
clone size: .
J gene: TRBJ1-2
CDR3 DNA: TGTGCCAGCAGCCATGGCCCAGAGGGCCTGGCTAACTATGGCTACACCTTC
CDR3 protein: CASSHGPEGLANYGYTF

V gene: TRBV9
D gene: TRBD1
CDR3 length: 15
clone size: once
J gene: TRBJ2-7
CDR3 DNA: TGTGCCAGCAGCGCCAACTGGGACAGCACCTACGAGCAGTACTTC
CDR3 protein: CASSANWDSTYEQYF

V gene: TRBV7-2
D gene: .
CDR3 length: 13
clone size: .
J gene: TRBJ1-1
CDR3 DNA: TGTGCCAGCAGCTTAGGCAGCGACACTGAAGCTTTCTTT
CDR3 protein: CASSLGSDTEAFF

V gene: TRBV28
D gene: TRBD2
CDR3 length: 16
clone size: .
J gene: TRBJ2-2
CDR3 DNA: TGTGCCAGCAGTGGGGCAGGACTAGTCTCCACCGGGGAGCTGTTTTTT
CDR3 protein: CASSGAGLVSTGELFF

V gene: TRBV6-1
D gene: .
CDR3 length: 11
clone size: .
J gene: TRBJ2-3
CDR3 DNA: TGTGCCAGCCTCCGCACAGATACGCAGTATTTT
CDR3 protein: CASLRTDTQYF

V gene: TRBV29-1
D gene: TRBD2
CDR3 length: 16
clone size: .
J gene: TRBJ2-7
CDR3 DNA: TGCAGCGTTGTTGCAGGGATAGTAGCGGGGGGCTACGAGCAGTACTTC
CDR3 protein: CSVVAGIVAGGYEQYF

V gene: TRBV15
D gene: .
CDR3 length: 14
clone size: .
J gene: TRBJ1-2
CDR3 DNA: TGTGCCACCAGCAGAGACGGAGGGTCAGATGGCTACACCTTC
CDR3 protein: CATSRDGGSDGYTF

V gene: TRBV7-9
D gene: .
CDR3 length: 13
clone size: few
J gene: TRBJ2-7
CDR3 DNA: TGTGCCAGCAGCCTGCAGGTCCCCTACGAGCAGTACTTC
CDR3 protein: CASSLQVPYEQYF

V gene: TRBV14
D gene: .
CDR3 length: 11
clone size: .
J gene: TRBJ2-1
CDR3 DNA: TGTGCCAGCAGCGTATACAATGAGCAGTTCTTC
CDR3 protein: CASSVYNEQFF

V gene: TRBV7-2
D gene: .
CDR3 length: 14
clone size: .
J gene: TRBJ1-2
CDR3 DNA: TGTGCCAGCAGCTTAGCCGGGGGAGAGGGTGGCTACACCTTC
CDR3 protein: CASSLAGGEGGYTF

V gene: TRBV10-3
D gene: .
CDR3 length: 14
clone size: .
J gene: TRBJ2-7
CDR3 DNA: TGTGCCATCAGCAGACAGAAGAGTTCCTACGAGCAGTACTTC
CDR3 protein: CAISRQKSSYEQYF

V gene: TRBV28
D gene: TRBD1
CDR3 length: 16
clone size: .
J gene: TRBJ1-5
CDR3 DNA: TGTGCCAGCAGTCCTTTTACAGGGGTTAGCAATCAGCCCCAGCATTTT
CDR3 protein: CASSPFTGVSNQPQHF

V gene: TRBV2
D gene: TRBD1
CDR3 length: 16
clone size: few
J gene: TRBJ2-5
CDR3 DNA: TGTGCCAGCAGTTCCGGGACAGGGGCTGGGGGGGAGACCCAGTACTTC
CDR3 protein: CASSSGTGAGGETQYF

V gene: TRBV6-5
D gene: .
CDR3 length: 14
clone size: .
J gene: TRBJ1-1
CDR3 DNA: TGTGCCAGCAGTTACTCAAAGGGAGGCACTGAAGCTTTCTTT
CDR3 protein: CASSYSKGGTEAFF

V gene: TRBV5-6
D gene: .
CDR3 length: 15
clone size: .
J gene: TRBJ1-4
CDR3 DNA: TGTGCCAGCAGCTTGGCTCCAGGGCGCCATGAAAAACTGTTTTTT
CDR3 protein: CASSLAPGRHEKLFF

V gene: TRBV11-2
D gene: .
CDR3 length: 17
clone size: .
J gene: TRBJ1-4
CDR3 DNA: TGTGCCAGCAGCTCCAGGGCAGAACGGTTAACTAATGAAAAACTGTTTTTT
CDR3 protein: CASSSRAERLTNEKLFF

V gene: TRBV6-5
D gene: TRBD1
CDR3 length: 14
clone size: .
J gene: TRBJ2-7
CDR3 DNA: TGTGCCAGCAATGACCGGGACAGTCTTCGCGAGCAGTACTTC
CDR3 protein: CASNDRDSLREQYF

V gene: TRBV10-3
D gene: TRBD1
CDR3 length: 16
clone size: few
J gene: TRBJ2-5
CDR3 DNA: TGTGCCATCAGTGAGCGGCTTACAGGGGGCATGGAGACCCAGTACTTC
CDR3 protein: CAISERLTGGMETQYF

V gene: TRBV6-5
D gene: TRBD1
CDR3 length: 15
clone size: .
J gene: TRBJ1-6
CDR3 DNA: TGTGCCAGCAGATGGACAGGGGATGGTAATTCACCCCTCCACTTT
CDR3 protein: CASRWTGDGNSPLHF

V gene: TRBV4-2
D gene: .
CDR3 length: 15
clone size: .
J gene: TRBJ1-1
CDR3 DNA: TGTGCCAGCAGCCAAAAAACAGGGATAAACACTGAAGCTTTCTTT
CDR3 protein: CASSQKTGINTEAFF

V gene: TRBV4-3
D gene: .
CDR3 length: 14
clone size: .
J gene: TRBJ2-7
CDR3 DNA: TGCGCCAGCAGCCAAGCCCATAGCGGCTACGAGCAGTACTTC
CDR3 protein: CASSQAHSGYEQYF

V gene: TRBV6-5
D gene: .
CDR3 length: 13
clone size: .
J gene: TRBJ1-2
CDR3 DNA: TGTGCCAGCAGTTACGAAAGCGGCTATGGCTACACCTTC
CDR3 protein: CASSYESGYGYTF

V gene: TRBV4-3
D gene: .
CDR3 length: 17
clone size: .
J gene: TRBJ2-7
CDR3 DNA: TGCGCCAGCAGCCAAGATCGGTCCGCGGTCAACTTGTACGAGCAGTACTTC
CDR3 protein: CASSQDRSAVNLYEQYF

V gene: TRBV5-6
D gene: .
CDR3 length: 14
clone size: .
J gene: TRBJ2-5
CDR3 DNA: TGTGCCAGCAGCTCAGGGACAACCGTGGGGGCCCAGTACTTC
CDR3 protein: CASSSGTTVGAQYF

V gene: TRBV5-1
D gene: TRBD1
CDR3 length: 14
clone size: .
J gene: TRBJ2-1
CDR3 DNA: TGCGCCAGTCGTCCGGGGACAGGGAGCAATGAGCAGTTCTTC
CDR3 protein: CASRPGTGSNEQFF

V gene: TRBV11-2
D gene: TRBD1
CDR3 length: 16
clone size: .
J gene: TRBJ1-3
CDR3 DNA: TGTGCCAGCAGCTACCAGGAGCAGGGGGCTAGAAACACCATATATTTT
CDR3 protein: CASSYQEQGARNTIYF

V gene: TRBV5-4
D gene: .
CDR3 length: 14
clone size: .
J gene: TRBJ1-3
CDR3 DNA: TGTGCCAGCAGCTTCGGGATTTCTGGAAACACCATATATTTT
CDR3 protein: CASSFGISGNTIYF

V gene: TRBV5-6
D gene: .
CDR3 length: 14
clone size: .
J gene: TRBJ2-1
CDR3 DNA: TGTGCCAGCAGCTTGGGAGTTTCCTACAATGAGCAGTTCTTC
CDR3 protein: CASSLGVSYNEQFF

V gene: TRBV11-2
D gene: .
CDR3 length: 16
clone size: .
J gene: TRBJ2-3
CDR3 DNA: TGTGCCAGCAGCTTAGGGGGGGACGCGCGAGGAGATACGCAGTATTTT
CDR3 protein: CASSLGGDARGDTQYF

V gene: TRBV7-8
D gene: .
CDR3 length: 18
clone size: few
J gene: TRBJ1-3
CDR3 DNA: TGTGCCAGCAGCTCTGCGCCTGCGGGCCAGAGCTCTGGAAACACCATATATTTT
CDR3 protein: CASSSAPAGQSSGNTIYF

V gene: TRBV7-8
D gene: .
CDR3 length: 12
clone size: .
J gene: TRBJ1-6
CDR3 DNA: TGTGCCAGCAGCTCTCCTAATTCACCCCTCCACTTT
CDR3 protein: CASSSPNSPLHF

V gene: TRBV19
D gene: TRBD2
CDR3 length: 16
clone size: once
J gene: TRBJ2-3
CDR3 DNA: TGTGCCAGTAGTGCCCGACTAGCGGGGGGCACAGATACGCAGTATTTT
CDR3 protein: CASSARLAGGTDTQYF

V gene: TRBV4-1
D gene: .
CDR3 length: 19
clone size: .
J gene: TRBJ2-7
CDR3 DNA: TGCGCCAGCAGCCAAGATATCGAGGGAGTAGCGGCGTTCTCCTACGAGCAGTACTTC
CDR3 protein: CASSQDIEGVAAFSYEQYF

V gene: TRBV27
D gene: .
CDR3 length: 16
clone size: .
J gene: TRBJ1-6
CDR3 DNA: TGTGCCAGCAGTTTATACTGGAGCTCCTATAATTCACCCCTCCACTTT
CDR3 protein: CASSLYWSSYNSPLHF

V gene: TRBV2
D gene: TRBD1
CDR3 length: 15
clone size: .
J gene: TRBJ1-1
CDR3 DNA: TGTGCCAGCAGTGAAGCCGGGACAGGGGTCACTGAAGCTTTCTTT
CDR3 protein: CASSEAGTGVTEAFF

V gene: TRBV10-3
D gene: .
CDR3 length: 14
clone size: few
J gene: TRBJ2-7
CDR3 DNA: TGTGCCACCGGGGAGGGGCAGGGGAGTTACGAGCAGTACTTC
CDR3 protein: CATGEGQGSYEQYF

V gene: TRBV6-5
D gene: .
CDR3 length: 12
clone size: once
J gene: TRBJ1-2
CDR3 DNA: TGTGCCAGCCGGGTGGATTCGGGTGGCTACACCTTC
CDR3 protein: CASRVDSGGYTF

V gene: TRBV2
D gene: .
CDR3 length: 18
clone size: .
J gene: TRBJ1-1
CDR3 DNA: TGTGCCAGCAGTGTCCCTCGCAAAATACAGGACAGGAACACTGAAGCTTTCTTT
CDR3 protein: CASSVPRKIQDRNTEAFF

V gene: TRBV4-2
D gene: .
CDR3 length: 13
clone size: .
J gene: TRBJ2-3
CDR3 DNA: TGTGCCAGCAGCCAAGAGAGCGCAGATACGCAGTATTTT
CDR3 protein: CASSQESADTQYF

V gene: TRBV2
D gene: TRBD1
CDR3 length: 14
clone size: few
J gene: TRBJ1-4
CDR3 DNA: TGTGCCAGCAGGTACAGGGGCGAAAATGAAAAACTGTTTTTT
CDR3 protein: CASRYRGENEKLFF

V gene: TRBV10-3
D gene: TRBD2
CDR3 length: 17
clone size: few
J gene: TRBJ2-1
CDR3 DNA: TGTGCCATCAGTGAGTCCCTTTCTAGCGGGACGAACAATGAGCAGTTCTTC
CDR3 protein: CAISESLSSGTNNEQFF